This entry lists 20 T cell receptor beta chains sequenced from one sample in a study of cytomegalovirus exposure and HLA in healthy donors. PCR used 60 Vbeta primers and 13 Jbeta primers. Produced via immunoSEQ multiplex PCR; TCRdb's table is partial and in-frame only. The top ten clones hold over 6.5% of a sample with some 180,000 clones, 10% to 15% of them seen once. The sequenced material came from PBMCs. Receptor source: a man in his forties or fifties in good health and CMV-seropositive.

The CDR3 nucleotides read TGCGCCACCAAACTAGCGGGGGATAGTTTAAGAAACGAGCAGTACGTC. Encoded protein: CATKLAGDSLRNEQYV. The chain couples TRBV10-2 to TRBJ2-7; 11 positions match TRBD2. The CDR3 contains 16 residues. The J segment lost 5 bases and the V segment lost 10 bases, leaving 16 bases of the junction unmatched. From germline, CDR1 is WSHSY and CDR2 SAAADI.

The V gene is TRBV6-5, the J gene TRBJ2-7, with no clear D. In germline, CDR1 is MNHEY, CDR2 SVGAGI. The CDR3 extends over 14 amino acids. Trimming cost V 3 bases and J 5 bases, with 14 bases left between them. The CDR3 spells CASSYATLNHEQYF. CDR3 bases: TGTGCCAGCAGTTATGCGACTCTAAATCACGAGCAGTACTTC.

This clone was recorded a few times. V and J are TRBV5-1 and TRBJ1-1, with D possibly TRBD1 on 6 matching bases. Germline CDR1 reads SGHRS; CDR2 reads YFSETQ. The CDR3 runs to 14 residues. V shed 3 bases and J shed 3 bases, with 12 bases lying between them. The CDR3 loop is CASSSGQTYTEAFF. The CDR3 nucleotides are TGCGCCAGCAGCTCCGGACAGACCTACACTGAAGCTTTCTTT.

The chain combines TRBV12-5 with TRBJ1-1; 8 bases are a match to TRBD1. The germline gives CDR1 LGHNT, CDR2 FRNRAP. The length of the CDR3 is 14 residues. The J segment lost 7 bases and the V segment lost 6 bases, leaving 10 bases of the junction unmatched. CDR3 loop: CASGLDRGPIEAFF. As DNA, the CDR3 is TGTGCTAGTGGCCTCGACAGGGGACCTATTGAAGCTTTCTTT.

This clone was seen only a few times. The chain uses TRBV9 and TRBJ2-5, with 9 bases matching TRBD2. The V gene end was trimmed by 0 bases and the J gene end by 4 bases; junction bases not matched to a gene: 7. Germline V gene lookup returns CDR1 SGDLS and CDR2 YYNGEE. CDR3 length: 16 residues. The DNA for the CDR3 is TGTGCCAGCAGCGTAGGAGGCGGGGGGGCCTCAGAGACCCAGTACTTC. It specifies CASSVGGGGASETQYF.

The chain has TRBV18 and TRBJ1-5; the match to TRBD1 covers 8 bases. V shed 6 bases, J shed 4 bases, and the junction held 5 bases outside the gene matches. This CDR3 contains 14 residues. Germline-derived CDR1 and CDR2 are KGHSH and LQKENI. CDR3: CASSSDRENQPQHF. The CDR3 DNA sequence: TGTGCCAGCTCGTCGGACAGGGAGAATCAGCCCCAGCATTTT.

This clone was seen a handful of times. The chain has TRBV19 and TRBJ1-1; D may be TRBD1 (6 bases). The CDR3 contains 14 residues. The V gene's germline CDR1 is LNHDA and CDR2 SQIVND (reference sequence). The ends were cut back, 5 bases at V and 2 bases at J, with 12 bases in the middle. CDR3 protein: CASSSQGLNTEAFF. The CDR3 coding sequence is TGTGCCAGTAGTTCTCAGGGGCTAAACACTGAAGCTTTCTTT.

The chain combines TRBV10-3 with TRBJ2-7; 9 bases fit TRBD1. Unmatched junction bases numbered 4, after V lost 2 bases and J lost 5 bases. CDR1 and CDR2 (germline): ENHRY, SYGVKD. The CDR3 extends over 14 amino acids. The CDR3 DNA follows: TGTGCCATCAGTGAGCGACAGGGGGTCCACGAGCAGTACTTC. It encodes CAISERQGVHEQYF.

The CDR3 nucleotides read TGTGCCAGCAGCCAAGGGACAGCGAACACCGGGGAGCTGTTTTTT. Protein product: CASSQGTANTGELFF. The rearrangement links TRBV6-6 to TRBJ2-2; 7 bases match TRBD1. V was pared by 6 bases and J by 0 bases, with 4 bases of the junction left unmatched. From germline, CDR1 is MNHNY and CDR2 SVGAGI (reference sequence). This CDR3 region has 15 residues.

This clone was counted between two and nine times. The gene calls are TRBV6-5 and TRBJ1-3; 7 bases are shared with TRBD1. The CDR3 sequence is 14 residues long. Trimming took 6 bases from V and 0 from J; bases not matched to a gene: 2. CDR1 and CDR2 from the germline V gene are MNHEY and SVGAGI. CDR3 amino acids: CASRTGPSGNTIYF. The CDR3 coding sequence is TGTGCCAGCAGGACAGGGCCCTCTGGAAACACCATATATTTT.

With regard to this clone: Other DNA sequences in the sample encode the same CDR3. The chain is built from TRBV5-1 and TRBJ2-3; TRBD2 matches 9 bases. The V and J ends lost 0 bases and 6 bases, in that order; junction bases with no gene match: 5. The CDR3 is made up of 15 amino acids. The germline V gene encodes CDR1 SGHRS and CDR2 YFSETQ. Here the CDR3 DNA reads TGCGCCAGCAGCTTGGGCGGGGGGGCGGCTGATACGCAGTATTTT. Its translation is CASSLGGGAADTQYF.

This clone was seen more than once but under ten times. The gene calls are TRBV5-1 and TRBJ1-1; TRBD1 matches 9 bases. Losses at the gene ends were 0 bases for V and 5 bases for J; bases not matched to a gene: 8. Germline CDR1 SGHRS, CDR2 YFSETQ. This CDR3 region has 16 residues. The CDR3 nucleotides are TGCGCCAGCAGCTTGGCTAGGACAGGGGTCGGGACTGAAGCTTTCTTT. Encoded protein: CASSLARTGVGTEAFF.

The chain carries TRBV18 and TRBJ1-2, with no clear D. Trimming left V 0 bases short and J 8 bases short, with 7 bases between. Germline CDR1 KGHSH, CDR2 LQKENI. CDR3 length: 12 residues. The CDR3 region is CASSPPGGGYTF. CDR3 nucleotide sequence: TGTGCCAGCTCACCACCGGGCGGGGGCTACACCTTC. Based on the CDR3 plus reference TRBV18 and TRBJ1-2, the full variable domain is NAGVMQNPRHLVRRRGQEARLRCSPMKGHSHVYWYRQLPEEGLKFMVYLQKENIIDESGMPKERFSAEFPKEGPSILRIQQVVRGDSAAYFCASSPPGGGYTFGSGTRLTVV.

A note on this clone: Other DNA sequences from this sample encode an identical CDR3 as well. Here the CDR3 reads CASSLQGRDTEAFF. CDR3 DNA: TGTGCCAGCAGTCTACAGGGTCGGGACACTGAAGCTTTCTTT. V is TRBV5-6 and J is TRBJ1-1; TRBD1 might be the D (6 bases). From germline, CDR1 is SGHDT and CDR2 YYEEEE. Trimming took off 5 bases at V and 3 bases at J, with 14 bases between the two ends. The CDR3 totals 14 residues. Full variable domain (missing parts from reference TRBV5-6 and TRBJ1-1): DAGVTQSPTHLIKTRGQQVTLRCSPKSGHDTVSWYQQALGQGPQFIFQYYEEEERQRGNFPDRFSGHQFPNYSSELNVNALLLGDSALYLCASSLQGRDTEAFFGQGTRLTVV.

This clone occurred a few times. The CDR3 is CASSLTGGADEKLFF. The DNA of the CDR3 is TGTGCCAGCAGCCTGACAGGGGGCGCGGATGAAAAACTGTTTTTT. The chain is built from TRBV5-6 and TRBJ1-4, with 10 nucleotides matching TRBD1. The CDR3 contains 15 residues. Germline V CDR1 and CDR2: SGHDT, YYEEEE. J lost 6 bases, V lost 4 bases, and 6 bases had no gene match.

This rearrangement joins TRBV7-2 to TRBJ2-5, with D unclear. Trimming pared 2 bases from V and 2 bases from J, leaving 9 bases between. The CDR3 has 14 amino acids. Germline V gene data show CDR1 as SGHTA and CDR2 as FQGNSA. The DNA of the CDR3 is TGTGCCAGCAGCTTAAGTAGCCCACAAGAGACCCAGTACTTC. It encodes CASSLSSPQETQYF.

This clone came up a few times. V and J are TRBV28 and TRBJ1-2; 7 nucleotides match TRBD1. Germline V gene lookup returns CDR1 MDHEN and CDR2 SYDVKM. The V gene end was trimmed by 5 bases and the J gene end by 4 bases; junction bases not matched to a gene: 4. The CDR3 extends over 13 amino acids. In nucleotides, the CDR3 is TGTGCCAGCAGTACCACAGGGGCCTATGGCTACACCTTC. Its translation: CASSTTGAYGYTF.

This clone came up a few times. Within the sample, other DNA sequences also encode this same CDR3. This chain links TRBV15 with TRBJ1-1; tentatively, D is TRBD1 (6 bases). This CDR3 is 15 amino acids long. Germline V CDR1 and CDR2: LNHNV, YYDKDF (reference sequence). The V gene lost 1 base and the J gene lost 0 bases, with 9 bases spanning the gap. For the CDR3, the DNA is TGTGCCACCAGCAGAGGCGGACAGTTGAACACTGAAGCTTTCTTT. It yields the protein CATSRGGQLNTEAFF.

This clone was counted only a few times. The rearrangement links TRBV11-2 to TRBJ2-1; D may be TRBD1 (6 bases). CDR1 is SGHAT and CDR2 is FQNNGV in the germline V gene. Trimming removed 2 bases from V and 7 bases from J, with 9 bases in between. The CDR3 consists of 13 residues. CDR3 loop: CASSLIGQNEQFF. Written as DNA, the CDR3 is TGTGCCAGCAGCTTAATCGGACAGAATGAGCAGTTCTTC.

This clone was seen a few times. The CDR3: CASSLSGLTSSYEQYV. CDR3 bases: TGTGCCAGCAGTTTATCGGGACTTACGAGCTCCTACGAGCAGTACGTC. V and J are TRBV28 and TRBJ2-7; D perhaps matches TRBD2 (6 bases). Trimming removed 1 base from V and 0 bases from J, with 13 bases in between. CDR1 and CDR2 (germline): MDHEN, SYDVKM. CDR3 length: 16 amino acids.